Listed below are T cell receptor beta chains from one sample, sequenced in a study of human T cells and chemical hapten exposure. In TCRdb, the RACE reads were re-called with MiXCR into one record per CDR3 protein. The table includes more than 300,000 distinct CDR3 sequences, 5.5% detected once. Here the sequenced sample was whole blood, taken in connection with sensitization to the hapten diphenylcyclopropenone (DPC). The receptors were sampled from a woman aged 18-29 years with alopecia areata. Some clones in this sample may be carry-over from other donors' samples. CDR3s include the opening cysteine and the closing phenylalanine or tryptophan. A D gene is named only where the DNA matches it firmly. Clone sizes are given selectively: once, few, many, or a class where the clone is expanded.

clone_size	d_call	v_call	j_call	cdr3_nt	cdr3_aa
-	TRBD1	TRBV9	TRBJ1-2	TGTGCCAGCAGCTCACAGGGGGCAGGCGGCTACACCTTC	CASSSQGAGGYTF
few	TRBD2	TRBV29-1	TRBJ2-3	TGCAGCGTTGGGGACCTAGCGGGGATCACAGATACGCAGTATTTT	CSVGDLAGITDTQYF
few	-	TRBV4-3	TRBJ2-3	TGCGCCAGCAGCCGGATTCTAAAGTCCACAGATACGCAGTATTTT	CASSRILKSTDTQYF
many	-	TRBV7-8	TRBJ1-4	TGTGCCAGCAGCCCGCTGGGTAGGCAGGGCAACGAAAAACTGTTTTTT	CASSPLGRQGNEKLFF
-	-	TRBV6-2/TRBV6-3	TRBJ2-1	TGTGCCAGCAGTTCAGCCCTCGGACAACCACCTCCCAATGAGCAGTTCTTC	CASSSALGQPPPNEQFF
many	-	TRBV20-1	TRBJ1-5	TGCAGTGCACAGACAGGTCTTGATCAGCCCCAGCATTTT	CSAQTGLDQPQHF
many	TRBD2	TRBV28	TRBJ2-3	TGTGCCAGCAGTGCGGGACTAGCGGGGGAGTCAGATACGCAGTATTTT	CASSAGLAGESDTQYF
-	TRBD1	TRBV6-1	TRBJ1-1	TGTGCCACCTCCCTCAACAGGGGACAAACTGAAGCTTTCTTT	CATSLNRGQTEAFF
many	-	TRBV6-4	TRBJ2-2	TGTGCCAGCAGTGAAAGAGCCAGGGGGGACACCGGGGAGCTGTTTTTT	CASSERARGDTGELFF
few	-	TRBV27	TRBJ2-7	TGTGCCAGCAGCCAACAGAACAACTACGAGCAGTACTTC	CASSQQNNYEQYF
-	TRBD1	TRBV27	TRBJ1-2	TGTGCCAGCAGGCCGGGACAGGCTGTCTATGGCTACACCTTC	CASRPGQAVYGYTF
few	-	TRBV4-1	TRBJ2-1	TGCGCCAGCAGCCCCGGTGGCCGAACGAATGAGCAGTTCTTC	CASSPGGRTNEQFF
-	-	TRBV9	TRBJ2-5	TGTGCCAGCAGCGTAGGATCCAGGGAAGAGACCCAGTACTTC	CASSVGSREETQYF
many	-	TRBV2	TRBJ1-5	TGTGCCAGCAGCGGTAGCACGAAGCTGGGCCATAGCAATCAGCCCCAGCATTTT	CASSGSTKLGHSNQPQHF
-	-	TRBV12-3/TRBV12-4	TRBJ1-4	TGTGCCAGCGGCCAGGGGCTCCCAAGAGAAAAACTGTTTTTT	CASGQGLPREKLFF
many	-	TRBV7-8	TRBJ1-4	TGTGCCAGCAGCCTACTGCGGGGGCCTTCACTTGGGTCAACTAATGAAAAACTGTTTTTT	CASSLLRGPSLGSTNEKLFF
-	TRBD2	TRBV7-8	TRBJ2-1	TGTGCCAGCAGCTTACTGCTGCGCGGGGGTAATGAGCAGTTCTTC	CASSLLLRGGNEQFF
few	TRBD1	TRBV6-1	TRBJ2-7	TGTGCCAGCAGTGAAAAACAGGACAGGGGCCCCTACGAGCAGTACTTC	CASSEKQDRGPYEQYF
-	-	TRBV5-6	TRBJ1-5	TGTGCCAGCAGCTTGGCCGCGGGCCAAAAATATAGCAATCAGCCCCAGCATTTT	CASSLAAGQKYSNQPQHF
-	-	TRBV6-2/TRBV6-3	TRBJ2-1	TGTGCCAGCAGTGACACCGACTACAATGAGCAGTTCTTC	CASSDTDYNEQFF
many	-	TRBV20-1	TRBJ1-1	TGCAGTGCTAGGTCGGGCTTCGTGGGCACTGAAGCTTTCTTT	CSARSGFVGTEAFF
many	TRBD1	TRBV6-2/TRBV6-3	TRBJ2-1	TGTGCCAGCAGTTACTTAACAGGGGGCTCGGATGAGCAGTTCTTC	CASSYLTGGSDEQFF
-	-	TRBV5-4	TRBJ2-1	TGTGCCAGCAGGACACGTCAAGGAGGTAACAATGAGCAGTTCTTC	CASRTRQGGNNEQFF
few	-	TRBV6-5	TRBJ2-7	TGTGCCAGCAGTTCCCTAGACAGGCCTGACTCCTACGAGCAGTACTTC	CASSSLDRPDSYEQYF
many	TRBD2	TRBV3-1	TRBJ2-3	TGTGCCAGCAGCCATGGCGCAGCGGGGGGGTGGGGCACAGATACGCAGTATTTT	CASSHGAAGGWGTDTQYF
-	TRBD2	TRBV10-3	TRBJ2-4	TGTGCCACCACAGCGGGGGGGTCAGCCAAAAACATTCAGTACTTC	CATTAGGSAKNIQYF
many	TRBD2	TRBV20-1	TRBJ2-1	TGCAGTGCTAGGGATACTAGCGGATACAATGAGCAGTTCTTC	CSARDTSGYNEQFF
-	-	TRBV3-1	TRBJ1-6	TGTGCCAGCAGCGAAACAGGGACTCCCCTCCACTTT	CASSETGTPLHF
few	-	TRBV11-3	TRBJ2-1	TGTGCCAGCAGCTTAGAAGGGGCGGCCAGCGGTGGTGAGCAGTTCTTC	CASSLEGAASGGEQFF
few	-	TRBV27	TRBJ1-1	TGTGCCAGCAGCCTTACAGGGACGGGCACTGAAGCTTTCTTT	CASSLTGTGTEAFF
-	-	TRBV24-1	TRBJ2-3	TGTGCCACCGCCGGGATTAGCACAGATACGCAGTATTTT	CATAGISTDTQYF
many	-	TRBV7-9	TRBJ1-5	TGTGCCAGCAGCCCTTCCGGGGATCAGCCCCAGCATTTT	CASSPSGDQPQHF
many	TRBD2	TRBV10-3	TRBJ2-2	TGTGCCATCAGTGAACTAGCGGGGGATACCGGGGAGCTGTTTTTT	CAISELAGDTGELFF
many	TRBD2	TRBV12-3/TRBV12-4	TRBJ2-1	TGTGCCAGCAGGTGGACTAGCGGGAATGAGCAGTTCTTC	CASRWTSGNEQFF
-	-	TRBV29-1	TRBJ2-7	TGCAGCGTTGCCCGGGCCCTAGGGGACGAGCAGTACTTC	CSVARALGDEQYF
many	-	TRBV4-2	TRBJ2-3	TGTGCCAGCAGCCAAGAATTCTTGGGTTTGGGAGGTACGCAGTATTTT	CASSQEFLGLGGTQYF
many	TRBD2	TRBV6-4	TRBJ2-1	TGTGCCAGCAGTGTAACTAGCGGGGGAGAATCGGGTGAGCAGTTCTTC	CASSVTSGGESGEQFF
few	-	TRBV7-9	TRBJ2-3	TGTGCCAGCAGCTTCGGACCGGCGGGGGATACGCAGTATTTT	CASSFGPAGDTQYF
few	TRBD2	TRBV7-2	TRBJ2-3	TGTGCCAGCAGCAGCCAAGCGGGGTCAAGAGATACGCAGTATTTT	CASSSQAGSRDTQYF
-	-	TRBV29-1	TRBJ2-3	TGCAGCGTTGGAACGGCCCTCACAGATACGCAGTATTTT	CSVGTALTDTQYF
few	-	TRBV6-5	TRBJ1-2	TGTGCCAGCAGTTACGGGGGCAGCTACTATGGCTACACCTTC	CASSYGGSYYGYTF
few	-	TRBV6-2/TRBV6-3	TRBJ1-5	TGTGCCAGCAGTCATCGAGGGGGGGCCAATCAGCCCCAGCATTTT	CASSHRGGANQPQHF
many	-	TRBV24-1	TRBJ1-5	TGTGCCACCAGTGGGGAGAGACTTGATCAGCCCCAGCATTTT	CATSGERLDQPQHF
-	-	TRBV27	TRBJ2-2	TGTGCCAGCCAGGCCACAATGAACACCGGGGAGCTGTTTTTT	CASQATMNTGELFF
few	-	TRBV9	TRBJ1-5	TGTGCCAGCAGCCCACAGGGAGGCTGGAATCAGCCCCAGCATTTT	CASSPQGGWNQPQHF
many	TRBD2	TRBV27	TRBJ2-1	TGTGCCAGCAGCACTATGGGGAGGGGAAATGAGCAGTTCTTC	CASSTMGRGNEQFF
-	TRBD2	TRBV24-1	TRBJ2-2	TGTGCCACCAACAAGCGGGGGGCCACCGGGGAGCTGTTTTTT	CATNKRGATGELFF